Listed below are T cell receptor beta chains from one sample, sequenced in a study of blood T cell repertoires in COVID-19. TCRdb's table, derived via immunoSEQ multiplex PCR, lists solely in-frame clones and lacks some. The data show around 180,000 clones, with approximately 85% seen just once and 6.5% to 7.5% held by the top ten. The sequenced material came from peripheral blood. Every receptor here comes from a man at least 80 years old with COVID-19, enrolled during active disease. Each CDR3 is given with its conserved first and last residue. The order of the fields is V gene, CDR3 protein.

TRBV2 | CAGQTGIFYEQYF
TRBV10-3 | CAISDGLYGYTF
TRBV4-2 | CASSQGGQGSNEQFF
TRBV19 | CASSPRQGRDEKLFF
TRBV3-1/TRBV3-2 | CASSQFRQGEKLFF
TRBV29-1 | CSARDYGTDTQYF
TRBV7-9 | CASSWGQTYGYTF
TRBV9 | CASSLRAGGSYGYTF
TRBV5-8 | CASNLRGFNNQPQHF
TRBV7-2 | CASSSGTYRDEQFF
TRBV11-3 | CASSLSGDTEAFF
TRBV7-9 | CASSQQGQNSEAFF
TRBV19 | CASSSGTSGGVVKETQYF
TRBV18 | CASSPAGTENTGELFF
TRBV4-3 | CASSQEFQGRNTGELFF
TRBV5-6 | CASSFSSGGETQYF
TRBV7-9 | CASSRGGGTDTQYF
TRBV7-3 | CASRGGGELFF
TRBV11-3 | CASSPGAGDPDTGELFF
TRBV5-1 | CASSLLTTGDTEAFF
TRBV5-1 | CASSFRTDTQYF
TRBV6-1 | CASSDTRQGWYGYTF
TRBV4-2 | CASSQAAVSGNTIYF
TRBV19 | CASSIGPRDGVSYEQYF
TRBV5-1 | CASIKIRTSGVEQYF
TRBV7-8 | CASSLRDRGLEQYF
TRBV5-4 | CASSSIRQGADYGYTF
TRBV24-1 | CATSDSRDLQYF
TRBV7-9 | CASSRGSGETQYF
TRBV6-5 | CASRSTGGSSPLHF
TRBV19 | CASKGGRGEKLFF
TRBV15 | CATSIGGNSNQPQHF
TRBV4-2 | CASSQDYTVFSNQPQHF
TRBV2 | CASSVSGHGEAFF
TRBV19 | CASSIRQGVTEAFF
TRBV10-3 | CAIRDRTPYTANYGYTF
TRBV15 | CATSRDRSGGGNEKLFF
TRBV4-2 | CASSQGTQGAYGYTF
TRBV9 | CASSVIPVNTEAFF
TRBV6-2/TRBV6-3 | CASSLTRTGGDTEAFF
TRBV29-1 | CSVRPGGSYGYTF
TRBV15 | CATSRKAGTSEQYF
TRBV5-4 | CASSLAGTDGYTF
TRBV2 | CASSEQTGEETQYF
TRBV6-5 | CASGGTGGTGELFF
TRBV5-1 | CASSLGDWRPGELFF
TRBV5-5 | CASTLGHSSYNEQFF
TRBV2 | CASSVSLGSEKLFF
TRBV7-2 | CASSSGTGKVGRSPQHF
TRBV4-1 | CASSQVLAGAPGNEQFF
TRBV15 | CATSNEYRVRAEKLFF
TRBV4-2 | CASSETVTYNSPLHF
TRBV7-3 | CASSPTGYSDTEAFF
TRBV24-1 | CATAGDTEAFF
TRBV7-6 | CASSSAGTGAHSGANVLTF
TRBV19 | CASSIGGGGETQYF
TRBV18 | CASSPAGTSGGSPYEQYF
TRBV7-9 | CASSLFGESTDTQYF
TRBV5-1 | CASSLGASTDTQYF